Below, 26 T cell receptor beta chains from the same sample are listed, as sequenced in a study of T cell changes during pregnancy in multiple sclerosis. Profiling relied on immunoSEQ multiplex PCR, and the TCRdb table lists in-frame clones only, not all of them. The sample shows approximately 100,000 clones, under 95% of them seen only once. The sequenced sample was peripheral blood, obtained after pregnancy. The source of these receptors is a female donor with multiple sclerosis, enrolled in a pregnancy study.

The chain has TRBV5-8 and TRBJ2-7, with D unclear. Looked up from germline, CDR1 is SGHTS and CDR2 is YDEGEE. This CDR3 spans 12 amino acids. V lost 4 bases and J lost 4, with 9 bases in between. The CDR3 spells CASSIVLYEQYF. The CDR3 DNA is TGTGCCAGCAGCATCGTCTTGTACGAGCAGTACTTC.

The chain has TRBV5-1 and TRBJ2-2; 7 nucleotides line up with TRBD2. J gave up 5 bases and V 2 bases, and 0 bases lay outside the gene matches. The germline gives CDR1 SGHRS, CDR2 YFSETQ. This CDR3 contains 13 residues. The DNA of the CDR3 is TGCGCCAGCAGCTTTAGCGGGACCGGGGAGCTGTTTTTT. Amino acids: CASSFSGTGELFF. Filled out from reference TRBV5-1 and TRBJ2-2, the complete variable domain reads KAGVTQTPRYLIKTRGQQVTLSCSPISGHRSVSWYQQTPGQGLQFLFEYFSETQRNKGNFPGRFSGRQFSNSRSEMNVSTLELGDSALYLCASSFSGTGELFFGEGSRLTVL.

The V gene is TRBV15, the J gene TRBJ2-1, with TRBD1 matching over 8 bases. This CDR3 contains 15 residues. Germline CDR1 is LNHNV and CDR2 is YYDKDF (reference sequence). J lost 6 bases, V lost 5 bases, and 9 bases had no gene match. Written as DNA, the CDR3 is TGTGCCACCAGCGGTGGAATGGGACAGGCCAATGAGCAGTTCTTC. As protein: CATSGGMGQANEQFF.

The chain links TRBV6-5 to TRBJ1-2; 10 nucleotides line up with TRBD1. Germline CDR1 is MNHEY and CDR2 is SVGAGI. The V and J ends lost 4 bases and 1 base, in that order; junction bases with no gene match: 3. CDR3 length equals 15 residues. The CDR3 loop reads CASSSGQGVNYGYTF. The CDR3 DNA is TGTGCCAGCAGTTCCGGACAGGGGGTTAACTATGGCTACACCTTC.

This CDR3 reads CAWSLVSGPYAEAFF. In DNA form, the CDR3 reads TGTGCCTGGAGTCTAGTTTCGGGTCCTTACGCTGAAGCTTTCTTT. The V call is TRBV30, the J call TRBJ1-1; no reliable D call. The CDR3 runs 15 residues. Trimming pared 2 bases from V and 6 bases from J, leaving 19 bases between. CDR1 GTSNPN and CDR2 SVGIG come from the germline V gene (reference sequence).

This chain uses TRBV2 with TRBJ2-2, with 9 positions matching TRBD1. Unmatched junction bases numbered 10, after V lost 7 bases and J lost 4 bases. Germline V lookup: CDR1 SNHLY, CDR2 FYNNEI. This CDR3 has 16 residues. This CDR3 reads CASTLPGTGSTGELFF. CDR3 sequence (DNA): TGTGCCAGCACCTTGCCAGGGACAGGGTCCACCGGGGAGCTGTTTTTT.

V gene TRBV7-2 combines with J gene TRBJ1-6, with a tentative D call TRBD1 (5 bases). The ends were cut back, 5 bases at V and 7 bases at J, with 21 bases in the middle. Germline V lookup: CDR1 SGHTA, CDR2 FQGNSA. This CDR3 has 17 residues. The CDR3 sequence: CASSQSPGGAGNSPLHF. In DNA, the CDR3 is TGTGCCAGCAGCCAGAGTCCCGGAGGGGCTGGGAATTCACCCCTCCACTTT.

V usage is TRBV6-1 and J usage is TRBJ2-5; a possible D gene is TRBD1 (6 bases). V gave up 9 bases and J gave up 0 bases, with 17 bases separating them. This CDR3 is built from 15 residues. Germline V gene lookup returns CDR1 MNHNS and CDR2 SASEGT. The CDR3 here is CASGSGHSNQETQYF. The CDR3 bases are TGTGCCAGTGGGTCGGGACACTCTAACCAAGAGACCCAGTACTTC.

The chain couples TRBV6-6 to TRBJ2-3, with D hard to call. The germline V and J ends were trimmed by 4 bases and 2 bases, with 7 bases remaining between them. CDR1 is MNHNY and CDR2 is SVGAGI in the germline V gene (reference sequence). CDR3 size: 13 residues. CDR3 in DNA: TGTGCCAGCAGTTGGCTGAACACAGATACGCAGTATTTT. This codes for CASSWLNTDTQYF.

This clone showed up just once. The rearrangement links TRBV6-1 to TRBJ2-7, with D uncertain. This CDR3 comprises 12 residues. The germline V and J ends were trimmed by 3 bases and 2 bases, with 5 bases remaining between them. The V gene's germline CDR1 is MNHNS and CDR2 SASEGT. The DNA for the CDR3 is TGTGCCAGCAGTGACAGTACCTACGAGCAGTACTTC. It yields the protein CASSDSTYEQYF.

For the CDR3, the DNA is TGTGCCAGCAGTACCCCAGGACAAATCCCCTACGAGCAGTACTTC. It translates to CASSTPGQIPYEQYF. The gene calls are TRBV6-1 and TRBJ2-7, with D perhaps matching TRBD1 (5 bases). The CDR3 loop spans 15 amino acids. With 5 bases removed from V and 2 bases from J, the gap between germline ends came to 16 bases. Germline CDR1 and CDR2: MNHNS and SASEGT.

CDR3 region: CASSPLLDSYYGYTF. As DNA, the CDR3 is TGTGCCAGCAGCCCCCTTCTGGACAGCTACTATGGCTACACCTTC. The J gene is TRBJ1-2, the V gene TRBV7-7; possible D gene TRBD1, 6 bases. V was pared by 5 bases and J by 3 bases, with 16 bases between. The germline CDR1 and CDR2 sequences are SSHAT and FNYEAQ (reference sequence). This CDR3 is built from 15 residues.

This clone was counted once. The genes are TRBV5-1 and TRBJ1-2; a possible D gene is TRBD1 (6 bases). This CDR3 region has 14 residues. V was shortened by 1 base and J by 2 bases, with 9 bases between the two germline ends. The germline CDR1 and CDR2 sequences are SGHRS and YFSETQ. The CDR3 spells CASSLSQGNYGYTF. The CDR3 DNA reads TGCGCCAGCAGCTTGAGCCAGGGGAACTATGGCTACACCTTC.

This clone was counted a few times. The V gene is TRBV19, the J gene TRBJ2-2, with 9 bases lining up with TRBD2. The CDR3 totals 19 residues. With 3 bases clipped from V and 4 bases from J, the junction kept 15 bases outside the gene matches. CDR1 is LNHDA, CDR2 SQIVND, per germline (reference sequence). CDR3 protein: CASSILVSGSPTSTGELFF. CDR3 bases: TGTGCCAGTAGTATTTTGGTTAGCGGGAGCCCCACTTCCACCGGGGAGCTGTTTTTT.

CDR3 loop: CASSSLKAGGQETQYF. In DNA, the CDR3 is TGTGCCAGCAGCTCCCTAAAAGCGGGGGGGCAAGAGACCCAGTACTTC. This chain joins TRBV7-7 and TRBJ2-5, with 10 bases identical to TRBD2. V shed 4 bases, J shed 2 bases, and the junction held 7 bases outside the gene matches. This CDR3 contains 16 residues. Germline V gene lookup returns CDR1 SSHAT and CDR2 FNYEAQ (reference sequence).

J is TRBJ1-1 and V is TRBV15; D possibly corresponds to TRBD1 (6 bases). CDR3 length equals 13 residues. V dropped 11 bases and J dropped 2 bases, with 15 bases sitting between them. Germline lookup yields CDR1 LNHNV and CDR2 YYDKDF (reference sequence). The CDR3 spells CAGARGINTEAFF. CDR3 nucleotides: TGTGCCGGGGCCAGGGGTATAAACACTGAAGCTTTCTTT. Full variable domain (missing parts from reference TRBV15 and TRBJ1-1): DAMVIQNPRYQVTQFGKPVTLSCSQTLNHNVMYWYQQKSSQAPKLLFHYYDKDFNNEADTPDNFQSRRPNTSFCFLDIRSPGLGDTAMYLCAGARGINTEAFFGQGTRLTVV.

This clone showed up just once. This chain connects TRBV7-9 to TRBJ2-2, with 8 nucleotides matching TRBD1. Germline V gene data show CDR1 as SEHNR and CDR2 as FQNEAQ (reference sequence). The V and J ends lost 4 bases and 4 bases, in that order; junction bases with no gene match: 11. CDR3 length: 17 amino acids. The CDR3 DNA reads TGTGCCAGCAGCTCCCCAAAAGGACAGGGTTCCACCGGGGAGCTGTTTTTT. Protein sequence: CASSSPKGQGSTGELFF.

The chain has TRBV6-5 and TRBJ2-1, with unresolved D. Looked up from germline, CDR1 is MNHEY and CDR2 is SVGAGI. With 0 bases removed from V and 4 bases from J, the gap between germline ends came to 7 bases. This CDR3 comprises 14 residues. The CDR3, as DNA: TGTGCCAGCAGTTACTCAACACCGTACAATGAGCAGTTCTTC. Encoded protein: CASSYSTPYNEQFF.

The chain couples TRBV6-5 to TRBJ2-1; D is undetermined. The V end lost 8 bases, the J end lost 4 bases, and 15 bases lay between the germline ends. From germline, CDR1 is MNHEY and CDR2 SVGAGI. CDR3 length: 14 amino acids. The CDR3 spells CASSLLEPYNEQFF. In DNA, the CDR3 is TGTGCCAGCTCCCTTCTAGAGCCGTACAATGAGCAGTTCTTC.

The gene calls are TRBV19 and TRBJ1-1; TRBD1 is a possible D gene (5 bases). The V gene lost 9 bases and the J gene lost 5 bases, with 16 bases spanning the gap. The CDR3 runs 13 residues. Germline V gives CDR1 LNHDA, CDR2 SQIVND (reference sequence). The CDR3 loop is CARGPGGGTEAFF. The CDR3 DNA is TGTGCCAGGGGGCCGGGAGGAGGGACTGAAGCTTTCTTT.

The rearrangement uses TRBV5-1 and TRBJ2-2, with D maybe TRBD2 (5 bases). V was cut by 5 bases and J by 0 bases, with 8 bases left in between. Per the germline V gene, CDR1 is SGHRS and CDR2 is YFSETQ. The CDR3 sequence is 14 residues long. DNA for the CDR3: TGCGCCAGCAGGTTGACTACGAACACCGGGGAGCTGTTTTTT. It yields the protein CASRLTTNTGELFF.

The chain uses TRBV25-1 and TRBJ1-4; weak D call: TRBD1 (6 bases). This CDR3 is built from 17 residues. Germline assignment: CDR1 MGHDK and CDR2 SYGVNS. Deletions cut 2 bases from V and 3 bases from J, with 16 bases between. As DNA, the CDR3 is TGTGCCAGCAGTGAAGGGGGGGGGCGACCCCCTAATGAAAAACTGTTTTTT. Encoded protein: CASSEGGGRPPNEKLFF.

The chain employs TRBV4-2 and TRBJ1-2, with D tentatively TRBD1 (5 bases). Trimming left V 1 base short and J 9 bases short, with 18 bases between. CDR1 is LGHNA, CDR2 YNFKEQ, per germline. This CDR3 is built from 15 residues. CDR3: CASSQVGGEVYSYTF. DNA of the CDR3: TGTGCCAGCAGCCAAGTGGGGGGGGAAGTGTATAGCTACACCTTC.

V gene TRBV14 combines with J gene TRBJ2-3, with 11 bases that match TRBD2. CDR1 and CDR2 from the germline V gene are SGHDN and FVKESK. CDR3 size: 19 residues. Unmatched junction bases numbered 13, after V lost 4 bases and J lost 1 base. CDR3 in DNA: TGTGCCAGCAGCCGTTCGAGGACTAGCGGGTCCTTACGCACAGATACGCAGTATTTT. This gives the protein CASSRSRTSGSLRTDTQYF.

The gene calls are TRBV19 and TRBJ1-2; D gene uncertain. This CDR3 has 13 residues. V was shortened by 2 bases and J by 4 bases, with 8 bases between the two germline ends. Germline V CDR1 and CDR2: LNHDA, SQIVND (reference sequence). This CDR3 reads CASSIKRGYGYTF. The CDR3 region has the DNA TGTGCCAGTAGTATAAAACGCGGCTATGGCTACACCTTC.

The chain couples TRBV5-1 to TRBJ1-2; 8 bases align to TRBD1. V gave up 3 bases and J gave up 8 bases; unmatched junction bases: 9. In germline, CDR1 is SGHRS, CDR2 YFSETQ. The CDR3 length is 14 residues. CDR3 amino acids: CASSSGTGESGYTF. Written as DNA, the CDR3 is TGCGCCAGCAGCTCAGGGACAGGAGAGAGCGGCTACACCTTC.